This TCR beta chain is from a study of regulatory T cells in long-lasting Graves disease. Regarding the study as a whole: Persistent disease exhibited a predilection for TRBV28, TRBJ1-2 and TRBJ2-5.

For this clonotype: Its antigen is not known. One end of the junction varies from germline; a read error may be responsible.

Specified time point: persistent/refractory GD, antithyroid drugs over 5 years with positive TRAb. From PBMCs, RNA was extracted and then used to make the TCR library. Researchers made TCR beta libraries by using iRepertoire HTBI primers and running Arm-PCR on CDR3 regions. TCRdb analysed the multiplex PCR reads with MiXCR anew, one entry per CDR3 protein. This table has 600,000 to 850,000 distinct CDR3 sequences, around 32% appearing once. The CDR3 totals 16 residues. Per the germline V gene, CDR1 is SGHKS and CDR2 is YYEKEE (reference sequence). The starting material was peripheral blood mononuclear cells (PBMCs), obtained when the disease was refractory, from a patient treated with antithyroid drugs. The gene calls are TRBV5-5 and TRBJ1-1; 10 nucleotides align to TRBD1. This sequence was found in a female donor with Graves disease. In nucleotides, the CDR3 is TGTGTCAGCAGCGACAGGGACAGGGGAGGGGACACTGAAGCTTTCTTT. Translating gives CVSSDRDRGGDTEAFF.